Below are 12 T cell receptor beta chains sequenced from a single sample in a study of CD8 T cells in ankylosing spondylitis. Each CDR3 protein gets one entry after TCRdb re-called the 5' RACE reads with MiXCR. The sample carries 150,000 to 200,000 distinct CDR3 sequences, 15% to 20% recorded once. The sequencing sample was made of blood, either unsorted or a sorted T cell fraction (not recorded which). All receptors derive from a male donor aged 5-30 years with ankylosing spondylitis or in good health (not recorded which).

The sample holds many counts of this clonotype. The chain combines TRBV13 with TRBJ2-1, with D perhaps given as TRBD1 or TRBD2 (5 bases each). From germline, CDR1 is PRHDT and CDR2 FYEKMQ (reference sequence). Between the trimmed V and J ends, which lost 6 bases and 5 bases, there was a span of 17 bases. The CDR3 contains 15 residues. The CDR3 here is CASRMGDHPNNEQFF. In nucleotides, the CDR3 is TGTGCCAGCAGAATGGGGGACCATCCAAACAATGAGCAGTTCTTC.

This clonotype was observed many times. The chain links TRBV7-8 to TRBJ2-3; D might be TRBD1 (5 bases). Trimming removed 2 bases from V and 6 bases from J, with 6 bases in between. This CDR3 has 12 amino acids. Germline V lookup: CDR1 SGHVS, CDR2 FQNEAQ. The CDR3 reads CASSLSGDTQYF. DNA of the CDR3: TGTGCCAGCAGCTTATCAGGGGATACGCAGTATTTT.

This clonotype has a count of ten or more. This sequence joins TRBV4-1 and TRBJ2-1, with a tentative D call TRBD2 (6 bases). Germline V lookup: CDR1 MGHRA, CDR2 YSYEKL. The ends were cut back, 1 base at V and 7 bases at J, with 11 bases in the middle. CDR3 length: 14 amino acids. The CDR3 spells CASSQVGRSNEQFF. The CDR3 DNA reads TGCGCCAGCAGCCAAGTCGGGAGAAGTAATGAGCAGTTCTTC.

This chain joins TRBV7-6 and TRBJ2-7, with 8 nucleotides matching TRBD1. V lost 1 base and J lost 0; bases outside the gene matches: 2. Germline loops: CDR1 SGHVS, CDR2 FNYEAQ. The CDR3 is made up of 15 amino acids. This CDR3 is CASSLVTGGSYEQYV. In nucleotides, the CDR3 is TGTGCCAGCAGCTTAGTCACAGGGGGCTCCTACGAGCAGTACGTC.

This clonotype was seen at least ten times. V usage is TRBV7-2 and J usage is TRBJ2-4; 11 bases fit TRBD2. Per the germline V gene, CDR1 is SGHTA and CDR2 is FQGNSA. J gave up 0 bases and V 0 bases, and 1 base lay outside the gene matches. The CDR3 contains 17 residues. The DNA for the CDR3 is TGTGCCAGCAGCTTAGCGGGACTAGCGGAAGCCAAAAACATTCAGTACTTC. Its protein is CASSLAGLAEAKNIQYF. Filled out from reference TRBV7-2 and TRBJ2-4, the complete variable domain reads GAGVSQSPSNKVTEKGKDVELRCDPISGHTALYWYRQSLGQGLEFLIYFQGNSAPDKSGLPSDRFSAERTGGSVSTLTIQRTQQEDSAVYLCASSLAGLAEAKNIQYFGAGTRLSVL.

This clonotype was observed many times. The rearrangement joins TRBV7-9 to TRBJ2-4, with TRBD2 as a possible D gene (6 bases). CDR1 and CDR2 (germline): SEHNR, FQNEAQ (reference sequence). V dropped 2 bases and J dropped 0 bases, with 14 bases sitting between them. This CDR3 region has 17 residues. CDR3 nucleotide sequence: TGTGCCAGCAGCTTAAAAGCGGGTGGACTAGCCAAAAACATTCAGTACTTC. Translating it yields CASSLKAGGLAKNIQYF.

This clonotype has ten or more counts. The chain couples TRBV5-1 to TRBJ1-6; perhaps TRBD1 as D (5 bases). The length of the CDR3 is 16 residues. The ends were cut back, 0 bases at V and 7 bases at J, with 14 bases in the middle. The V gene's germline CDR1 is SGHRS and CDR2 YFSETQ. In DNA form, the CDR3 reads TGCGCCAGCAGCTTGGGCCACAGGTATCGCAATTCACCCCTCCACTTT. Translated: CASSLGHRYRNSPLHF.

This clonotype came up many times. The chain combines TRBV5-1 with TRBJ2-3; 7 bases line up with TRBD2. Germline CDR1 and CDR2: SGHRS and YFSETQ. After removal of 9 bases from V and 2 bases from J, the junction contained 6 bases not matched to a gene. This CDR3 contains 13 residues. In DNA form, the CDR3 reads TGCGCCACCAAGAGCGGGGACACAGATACGCAGTATTTT. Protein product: CATKSGDTDTQYF.

The CDR3 DNA reads as TGCAGCGTTCGGGACGGCTCTACCGAGCAGTACTTC. Protein sequence: CSVRDGSTEQYF. This chain connects TRBV29-1 to TRBJ2-7, with D perhaps assigned TRBD1 or TRBD2 (5 bases each). Germline V CDR1 and CDR2: SQVTM, ANQGSEA. This CDR3 is built from 12 residues. Trimming cost V 5 bases and J 6 bases, with 14 bases left between them.

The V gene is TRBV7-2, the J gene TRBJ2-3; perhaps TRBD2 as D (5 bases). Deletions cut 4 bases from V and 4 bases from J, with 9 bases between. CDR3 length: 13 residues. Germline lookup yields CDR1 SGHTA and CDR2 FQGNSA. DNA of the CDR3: TGTGCCAGCAGCTCCCGAGCGGCAGATACGCAGTATTTT. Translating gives CASSSRAADTQYF.

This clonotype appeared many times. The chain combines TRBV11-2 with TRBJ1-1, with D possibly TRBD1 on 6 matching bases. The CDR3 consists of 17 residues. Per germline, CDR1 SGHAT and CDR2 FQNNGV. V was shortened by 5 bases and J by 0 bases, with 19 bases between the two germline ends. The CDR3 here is CASSQGQLGFMNTEAFF. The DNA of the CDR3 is TGTGCCAGCAGCCAAGGACAGTTAGGGTTCATGAACACTGAAGCTTTCTTT.

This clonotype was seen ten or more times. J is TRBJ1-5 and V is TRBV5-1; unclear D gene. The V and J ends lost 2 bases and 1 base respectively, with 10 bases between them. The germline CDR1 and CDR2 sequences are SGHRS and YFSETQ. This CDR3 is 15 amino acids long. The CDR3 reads CASSFYPGSNQPQHF. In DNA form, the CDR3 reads TGCGCCAGCAGCTTCTATCCGGGAAGCAATCAGCCCCAGCATTTT.